Following are 7 T cell receptor beta chains from one sample sequenced in a study of beta chain features in type 1 diabetes. The investigators reverse transcribed all of the isolated RNA, so they sequenced expressed TCRB transcripts. TCRdb keeps only in-frame clones here, not all; method: immunoSEQ multiplex PCR. The profile shows about 410,000 clones, approximately 13% of them singletons. The source material was naive CD4+ T cells from blood. These receptors all come from a man aged 25 to 40 in good health.

V and J are TRBV4-1 and TRBJ2-3; 9 positions agree with TRBD2. The junction had 8 bases not matched to a gene; V was cut back by 1 base and J by 6 bases. The CDR3 contains 16 residues. Germline assignment: CDR1 MGHRA and CDR2 YSYEKL. CDR3 loop: CASSQAGRGGSDTQYF. CDR3 in DNA: TGCGCCAGCAGCCAAGCGGGGCGGGGGGGCAGTGATACGCAGTATTTT.

The rearrangement joins TRBV7-9 to TRBJ2-5; D might be TRBD1 or TRBD2, each matching 6 bases. The CDR3 length is 14 residues. Germline V CDR1 and CDR2: SEHNR, FQNEAQ (reference sequence). V was shortened by 6 bases and J by 5 bases, with 16 bases between the two germline ends. The CDR3: CASSRSVGGETQYF. As DNA, the CDR3 is TGTGCCAGCAGTCGGAGCGTAGGGGGGGAGACCCAGTACTTC.

V is TRBV7-9 and J is TRBJ1-5; D gene unclear. CDR1 is SEHNR, CDR2 FQNEAQ, per germline (reference sequence). The CDR3 has 13 amino acids. Trimming removed 4 bases at V and 2 bases at J, with 6 bases between. CDR3 coding DNA: TGTGCCAGCAGCTCCTCCGGCAATCAGCCCCAGCATTTT. Its protein is CASSSSGNQPQHF. Full variable domain (rest looked up from reference TRBV7-9 and TRBJ1-5): DTGVSQNPRHKITKRGQNVTFRCDPISEHNRLYWYRQTLGQGPEFLTYFQNEAQLEKSRLLSDRFSAERPKGSFSTLEIQRTEQGDSAMYLCASSSSGNQPQHFGDGTRLSIL.

This chain joins TRBV30 and TRBJ1-1, with D possibly being TRBD1 (6 bases). This CDR3 region has 15 residues. The germline gives CDR1 GTSNPN, CDR2 SVGIG (reference sequence). The V gene lost 0 bases and the J gene lost 12 bases, with 23 bases spanning the gap. In DNA, the CDR3 is TGTGCCTGGAGTGTTTTAAAGGGGGTAATGAGTAAGACTTTCTTT. It is translated as CAWSVLKGVMSKTFF.

The rearrangement links TRBV29-1 to TRBJ1-2, with D possibly TRBD1 on 6 matching bases. Germline V gene sequence: CDR1 SQVTM, CDR2 ANQGSEA. V lost 6 bases, J lost 0 bases, and 11 bases lay in between. The CDR3 is 13 residues long. The CDR3 DNA sequence: TGCAGCGTGACGACAGGAACTAACTATGGCTACACCTTC. It translates to CSVTTGTNYGYTF.

The V and J genes are TRBV29-1 and TRBJ1-2, with D maybe TRBD1 (5 bases). Trimming left V 6 bases short and J 0 bases short, with 20 bases between. The length of the CDR3 is 16 residues. Germline V gene lookup returns CDR1 SQVTM and CDR2 ANQGSEA. In DNA form, the CDR3 reads TGCAGCGTCCGGAGAGCAGGGTCCGTTTCTAACTATGGCTACACCTTC. It translates to CSVRRAGSVSNYGYTF. Full variable domain (outside the CDR3, taken from reference TRBV29-1 and TRBJ1-2): SAVISQKPSRDICQRGTSLTIQCQVDSQVTMMFWYRQQPGQSLTLIATANQGSEATYESGFVIDKFPISRPNLTFSTLTVSNMSPEDSSIYLCSVRRAGSVSNYGYTFGSGTRLTVV.

CDR3 sequence: CASRSGSSYNEQFF. CDR3 bases: TGTGCCAGCAGGAGCGGGAGCTCCTACAATGAGCAGTTCTTC. V is TRBV11-2 and J is TRBJ2-1; 8 nucleotides align to TRBD2. Germline lookup yields CDR1 SGHAT and CDR2 FQNNGV. V lost 6 bases, J lost 0 bases, and 1 base stayed unmatched. The CDR3 runs to 14 residues.